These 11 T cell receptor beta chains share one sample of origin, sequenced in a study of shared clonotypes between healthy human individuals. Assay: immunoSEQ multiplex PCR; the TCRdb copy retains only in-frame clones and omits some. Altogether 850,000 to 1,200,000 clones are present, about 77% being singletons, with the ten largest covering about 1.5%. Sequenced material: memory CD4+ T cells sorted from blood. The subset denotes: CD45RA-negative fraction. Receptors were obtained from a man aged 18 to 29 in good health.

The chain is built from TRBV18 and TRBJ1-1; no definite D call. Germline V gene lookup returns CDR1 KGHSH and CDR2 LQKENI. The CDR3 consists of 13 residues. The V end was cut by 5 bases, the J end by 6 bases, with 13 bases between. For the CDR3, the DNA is TGTGCCAGCTCATCCCAACTTAGTTCTGAAGCTTTCTTT. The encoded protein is CASSSQLSSEAFF.

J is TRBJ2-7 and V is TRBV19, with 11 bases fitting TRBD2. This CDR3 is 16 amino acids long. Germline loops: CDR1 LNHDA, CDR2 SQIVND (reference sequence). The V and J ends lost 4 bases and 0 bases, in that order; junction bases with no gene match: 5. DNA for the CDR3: TGTGCCAGTAGTAATTCCGGGACTAGCGGCTCCTACGAGCAGTACTTC. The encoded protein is CASSNSGTSGSYEQYF. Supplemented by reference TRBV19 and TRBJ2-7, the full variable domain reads DGGITQSPKYLFRKEGQNVTLSCEQNLNHDAMYWYRQDPGQGLRLIYYSQIVNDFQKGDIAEGYSVSREKKESFPLTVTSAQKNPTAFYLCASSNSGTSGSYEQYFGPGTRLTVT.

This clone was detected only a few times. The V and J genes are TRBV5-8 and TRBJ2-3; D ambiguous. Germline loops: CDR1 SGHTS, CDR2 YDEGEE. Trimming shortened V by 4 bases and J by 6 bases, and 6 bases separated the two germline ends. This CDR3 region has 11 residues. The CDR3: CASSRGDTQYF. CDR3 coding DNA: TGTGCCAGCAGCCGTGGGGATACGCAGTATTTT.

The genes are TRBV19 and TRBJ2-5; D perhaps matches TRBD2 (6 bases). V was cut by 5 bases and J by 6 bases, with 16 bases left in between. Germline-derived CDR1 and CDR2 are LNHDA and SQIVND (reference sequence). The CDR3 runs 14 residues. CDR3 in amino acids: CASSPRGTLQTQYF. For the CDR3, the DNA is TGTGCCAGTAGTCCGCGCGGGACTCTGCAGACCCAGTACTTC.

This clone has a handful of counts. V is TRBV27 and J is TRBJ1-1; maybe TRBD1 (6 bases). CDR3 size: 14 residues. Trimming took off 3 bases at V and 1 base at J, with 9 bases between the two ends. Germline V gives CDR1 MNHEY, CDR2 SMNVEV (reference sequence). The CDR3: CASSFLGGNTEAFF. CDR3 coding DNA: TGTGCCAGCAGTTTCCTAGGGGGGAACACTGAAGCTTTCTTT.

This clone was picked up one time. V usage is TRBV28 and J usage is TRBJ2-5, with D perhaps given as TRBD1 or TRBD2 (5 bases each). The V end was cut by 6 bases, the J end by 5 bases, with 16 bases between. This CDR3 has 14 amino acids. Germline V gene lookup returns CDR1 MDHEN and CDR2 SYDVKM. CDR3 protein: CASSPWQGGETQYF. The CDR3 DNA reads TGTGCCAGCAGCCCCTGGCAGGGCGGGGAGACCCAGTACTTC.

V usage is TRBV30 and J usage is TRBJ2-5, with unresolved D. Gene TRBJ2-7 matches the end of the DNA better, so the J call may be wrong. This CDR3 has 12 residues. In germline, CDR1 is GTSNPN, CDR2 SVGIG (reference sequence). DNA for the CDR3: TGTGCCTGGGGATCCCAGCGCTACGAGCAGTACTTC. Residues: CAWGSQRYEQYF.

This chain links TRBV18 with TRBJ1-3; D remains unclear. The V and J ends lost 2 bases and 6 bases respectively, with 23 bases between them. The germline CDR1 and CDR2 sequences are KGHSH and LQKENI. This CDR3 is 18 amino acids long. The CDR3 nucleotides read TGTGCCAGCTCACCAGAAAGGGATCCGGGCATATCGGCAAACACCATATATTTT. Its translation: CASSPERDPGISANTIYF.

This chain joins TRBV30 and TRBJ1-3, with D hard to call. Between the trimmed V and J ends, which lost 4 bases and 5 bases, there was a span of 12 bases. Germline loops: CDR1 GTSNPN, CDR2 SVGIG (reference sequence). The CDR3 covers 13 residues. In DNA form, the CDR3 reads TGTGCCTGGAATTTGCAGATTCGAAACACCATATATTTT. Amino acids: CAWNLQIRNTIYF.

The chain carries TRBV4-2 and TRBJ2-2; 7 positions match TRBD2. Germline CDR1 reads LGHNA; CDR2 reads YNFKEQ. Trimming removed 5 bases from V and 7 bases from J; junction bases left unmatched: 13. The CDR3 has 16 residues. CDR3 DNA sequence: TGTGCCAGCAGCACCCGCAGGGAGCGGGACGGCGGGGAGCTGTTTTTT. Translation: CASSTRRERDGGELFF.

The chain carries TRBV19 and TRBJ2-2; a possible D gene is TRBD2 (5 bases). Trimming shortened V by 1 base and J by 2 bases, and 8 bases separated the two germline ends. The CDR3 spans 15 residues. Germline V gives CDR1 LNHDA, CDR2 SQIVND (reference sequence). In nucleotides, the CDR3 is TGTGCCAGTAGTATAGGGCTAGCAAACACCGGGGAGCTGTTTTTT. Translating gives CASSIGLANTGELFF.